This T cell receptor beta chain is from a study of siplizumab effects on memory and regulatory T cells. The mixed lymphocyte reaction cells were grown together in coculture at 37°C for about six days. As concerns this clone: Its antigen is as yet unknown.

The assay was immunoSEQ multiplex PCR, and TCRdb's table has in-frame clones only and misses some. The table includes 3,000 to 4,000 clones, roughly 57% detected once. Germline lookup yields CDR1 MNHEY and CDR2 SVGAGI. The CDR3 runs 13 residues. With 6 bases clipped from V and 7 bases from J, the junction kept 5 bases outside the gene matches. Sequenced input: CFSE-low (dividing) CD4+ T cells sorted from an allogeneic mixed lymphocyte reaction. This clonotype was obtained from a human donor in good health; the cells came from an allogeneic mixed lymphocyte reaction. The chain employs TRBV6-5 and TRBJ2-7; TRBD1 matches at 11 bases. The CDR3: CASRGTGGGEQYF. The CDR3 region has the DNA TGTGCCAGCAGGGGGACAGGGGGTGGGGAGCAGTACTTC.